This TCR beta chain was documented in a study of T cells in Graves' hyperthyroidism and ophthalmopathy. It was RNA transcripts that yielded the amplified TCR beta CDR3 regions. Researchers ran a first-round RT-PCR on the TCR CDR3 using the HTBI primer set. TCRdb processed the multiplex PCR reads anew with MiXCR; each CDR3 protein has one entry. The table lists approximately 98,000 distinct CDR3 sequences, approximately 39% of them singletons. CDR3 size: 14 residues. V lost 6 bases and J 6 bases, leaving 15 bases between the germline ends. This TCR derives from a woman in her twenties or thirties with Graves' hyperthyroidism. Sequencing was done on a sample of peripheral blood or thyroid tissue (not recorded which). The V gene is TRBV12-3 or TRBV12-4, the J gene TRBJ1-3; maybe TRBD1 (5 bases). The CDR3 sequence is CASSPGTSQNTIYF. In DNA, the CDR3 is TGTGCCAGCAGCCCTGGGACTTCTCAAAACACCATATATTTT.